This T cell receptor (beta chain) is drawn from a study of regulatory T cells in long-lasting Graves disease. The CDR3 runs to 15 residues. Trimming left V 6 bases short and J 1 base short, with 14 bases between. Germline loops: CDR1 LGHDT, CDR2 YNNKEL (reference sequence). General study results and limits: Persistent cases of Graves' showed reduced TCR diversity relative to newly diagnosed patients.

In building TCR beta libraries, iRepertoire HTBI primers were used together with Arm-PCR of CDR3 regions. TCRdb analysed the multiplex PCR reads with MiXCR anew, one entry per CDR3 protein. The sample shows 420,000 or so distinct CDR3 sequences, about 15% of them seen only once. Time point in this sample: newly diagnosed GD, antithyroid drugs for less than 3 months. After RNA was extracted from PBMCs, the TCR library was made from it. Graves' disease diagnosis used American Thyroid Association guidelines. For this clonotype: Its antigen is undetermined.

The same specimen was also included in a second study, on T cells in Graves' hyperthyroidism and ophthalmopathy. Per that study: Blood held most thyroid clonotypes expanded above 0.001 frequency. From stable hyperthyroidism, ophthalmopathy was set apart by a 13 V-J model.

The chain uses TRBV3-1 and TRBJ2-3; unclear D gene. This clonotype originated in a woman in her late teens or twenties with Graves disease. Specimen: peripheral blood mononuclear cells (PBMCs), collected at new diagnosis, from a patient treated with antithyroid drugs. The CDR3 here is CASRHLNSGTDTQYF. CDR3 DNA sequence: TGTGCCAGCAGACATCTAAATTCCGGCACAGATACGCAGTATTTT.